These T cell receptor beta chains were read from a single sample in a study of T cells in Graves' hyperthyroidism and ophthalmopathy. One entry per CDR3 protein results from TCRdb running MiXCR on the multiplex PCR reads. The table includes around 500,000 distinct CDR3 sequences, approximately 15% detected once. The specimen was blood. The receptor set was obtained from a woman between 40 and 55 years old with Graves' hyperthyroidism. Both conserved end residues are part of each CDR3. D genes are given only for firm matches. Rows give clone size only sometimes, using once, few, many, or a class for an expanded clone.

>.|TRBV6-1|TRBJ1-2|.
TGTGCCAGCAGGACAGCTGCTTTCAGCTACACCTTC
CASRTAAFSYTF
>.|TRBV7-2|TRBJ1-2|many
TGTGCCAGCAGCTTAGGGGCGGCCACTAACTATGGCTACACCTTC
CASSLGAATNYGYTF
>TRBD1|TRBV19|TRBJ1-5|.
TGTGCCAGTAGCCCGACAGGGGTCGGACAGCCCCAGCATTTT
CASSPTGVGQPQHF
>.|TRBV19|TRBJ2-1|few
TGTGCCAGTAGAGACACGGGGGTTTTCTACAATGAGCAGTTCTTC
CASRDTGVFYNEQFF
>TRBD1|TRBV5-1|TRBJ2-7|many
TGCGCCAGCAGCACAGGGACAGGGGTCGAGCAGTACTTC
CASSTGTGVEQYF
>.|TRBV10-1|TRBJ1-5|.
TGCGCCAGCAGTGTAAGACAGCGCCAGCATTTT
CASSVRQRQHF
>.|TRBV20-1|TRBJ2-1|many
TGCAGTGCTATAAGAAGGGGCTCCTACAATGAGCAGTTCTTC
CSAIRRGSYNEQFF
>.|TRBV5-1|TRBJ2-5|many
TGCGCCAGCATCGGCAGGGAAGAGACCCAGTACTTC
CASIGREETQYF
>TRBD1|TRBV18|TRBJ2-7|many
TGTGCCAGCTCCCGGGACAGGGGGCGCGAGCAGTACTTC
CASSRDRGREQYF
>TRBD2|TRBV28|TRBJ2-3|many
TGTGCCAGCAGATATAGCGGGAGGGCCTTTACAGATACGCAGTATTTT
CASRYSGRAFTDTQYF
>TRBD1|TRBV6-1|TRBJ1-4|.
TGTGCCAGCAGACGGGACAGGGCTGAAAAACTGTTTTTT
CASRRDRAEKLFF
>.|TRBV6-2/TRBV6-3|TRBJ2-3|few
TGTGCCAGCAGTTACAGGAGGGGGCGGACAGATACGCAGTATTTT
CASSYRRGRTDTQYF